The sequence of this T cell receptor beta chain was determined in a study of blood T cell repertoires in COVID-19 (dated by TCRdb to 2018 to 2021). Looking at the study overall: The collaborator samples originated in the United States, Italy and Spain and spanned the acute and convalescent phases of COVID-19. The prospective study material was composed of cDNA or gDNA derived from T cells, B-cell-depleted T cells, or PBMCs. Deeply sampled blood TCRbeta repertoires from subjects exposed to, actively infected with, or recovered from COVID-19 were included in the dataset. The repertoires were released in a freely available public database intended as a resource for research on the immune response to SARS-CoV-2. Samples came from the ongoing ImmuneRACE study (first 160 participants) plus 1,254 subjects from 6 global collaborators. Nearly every sample came with metadata listing a de-identified subject ID, COVID-19 status, age in years and sex. Where available, HLA class I and class II types were obtained from metadata supplied by the sample provider rather than from assay-based typing. Findings and caveats that apply to the study as a whole: Clinical and demographic metadata were provided uncurated, with the amount varying by source and participant.

The collaborating institutions used their own protocols to collect whole blood in K2EDTA tubes. Collaborator samples were shipped for TCRbeta analysis as frozen whole blood, isolated PBMCs, or DNA extracted from either sample type. The CDR3 goes from the cysteine to the phenylalanine over 14 residues. The CDR3 DNA has 42 bases and is translated from base 1. The germline V gene specifies SGDLS as CDR1 and YYNGEE as CDR2. Trimming costs V 4 bases and J 2 bases, and their ends lie 11 bases apart. Remarks on this clone: What antigen it recognizes has not been identified. The input lacks base qualities; no much larger clone sits a single base away.

The immunoSEQ Assay, a bias-controlled multiplex PCR, was used to amplify TCRbeta CDR3 regions from genomic DNA. On the study's bioinformatics: The number of nucleated cells in each sample was estimated from the amplification of reference gene primers within the assay. Sequence reads were collapsed and filtered to measure the absolute abundance of every unique TCRbeta CDR3 rearrangement. For each sample, productive Simpson clonality was calculated by taking the square root of Simpson's diversity index across productive rearrangements. Not all clones reach the TCRdb copy of this immuneACCESS table, which keeps in-frame sequences only. Checked studies attribute under half of the gap to unresolved V genes and leave the rest unexplained. V and J calls and clone size follow that table, whereas D and trimming were derived from the DNA. A total of 50,000 to 70,000 clones appear in this sample, approximately 80% of them only once. Around 20% of the sample lies in the top ten.

Specimen: peripheral blood. The clonotype was recovered from a man in his forties or fifties with active or convalescent COVID-19. The chain employs TRBV9 and TRBJ2-3; TRBD2 is perhaps the D gene, given 7 matching bases. The bases are TGTGCCAGCAGCCCGGGGGGACACACAGATACGCAGTATTTT. This translates into CASSPGGHTDTQYF.